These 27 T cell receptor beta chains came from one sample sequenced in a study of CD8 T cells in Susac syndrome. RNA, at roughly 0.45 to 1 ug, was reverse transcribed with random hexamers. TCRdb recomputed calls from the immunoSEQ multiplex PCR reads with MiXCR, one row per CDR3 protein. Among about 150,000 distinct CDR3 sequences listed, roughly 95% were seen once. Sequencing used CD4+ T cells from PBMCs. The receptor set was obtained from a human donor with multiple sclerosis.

CDR3: CSAARSGRVTDTQYF. For the CDR3, the DNA is TGCAGTGCGGCCAGGAGCGGGAGAGTGACAGATACGCAGTATTTT. V is TRBV20-1 and J is TRBJ2-3; 8 positions agree with TRBD2. There are 15 residues in the CDR3. Germline CDR1 is DFQATT and CDR2 is SNEGSKA (reference sequence). J lost 3 bases, V lost 6 bases, and 11 bases had no gene match.

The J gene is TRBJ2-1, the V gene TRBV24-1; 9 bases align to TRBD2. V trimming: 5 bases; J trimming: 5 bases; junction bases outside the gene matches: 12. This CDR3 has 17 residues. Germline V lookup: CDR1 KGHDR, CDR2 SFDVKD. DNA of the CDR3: TGTGCCACCAGTGGGACCCAGCTAGCGGGGAGTCACAATGAGCAGTTCTTC. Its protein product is CATSGTQLAGSHNEQFF.

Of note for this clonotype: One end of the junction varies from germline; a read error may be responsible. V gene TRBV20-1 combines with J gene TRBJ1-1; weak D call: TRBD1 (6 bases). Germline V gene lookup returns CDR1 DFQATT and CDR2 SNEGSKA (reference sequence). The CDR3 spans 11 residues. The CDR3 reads CSAREGRGGLF. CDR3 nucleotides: TGCAGTGCTAGAGAAGGAAGGGGGGGCCTCTTT.

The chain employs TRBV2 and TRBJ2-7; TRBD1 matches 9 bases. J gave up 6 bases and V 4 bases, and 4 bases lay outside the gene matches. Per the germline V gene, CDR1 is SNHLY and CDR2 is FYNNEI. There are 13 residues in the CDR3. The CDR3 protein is CASSVDRGGEQYF. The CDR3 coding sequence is TGTGCCAGCAGTGTGGACAGGGGAGGCGAGCAGTACTTC.

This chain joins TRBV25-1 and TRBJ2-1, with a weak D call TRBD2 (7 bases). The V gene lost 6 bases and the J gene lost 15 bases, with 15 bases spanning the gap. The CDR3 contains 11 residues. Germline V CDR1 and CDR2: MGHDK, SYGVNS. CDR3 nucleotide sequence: TGTGCCAGCAGGGGGGGGCACCTGTGGTTCTTC. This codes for CASRGGHLWFF.

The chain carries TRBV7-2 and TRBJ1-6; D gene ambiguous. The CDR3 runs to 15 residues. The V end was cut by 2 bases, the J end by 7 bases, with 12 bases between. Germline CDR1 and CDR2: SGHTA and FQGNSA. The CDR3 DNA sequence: TGTGCCAGCAGCTTACAGACACTAAACAATTCACCCCTCCACTTT. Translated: CASSLQTLNNSPLHF.

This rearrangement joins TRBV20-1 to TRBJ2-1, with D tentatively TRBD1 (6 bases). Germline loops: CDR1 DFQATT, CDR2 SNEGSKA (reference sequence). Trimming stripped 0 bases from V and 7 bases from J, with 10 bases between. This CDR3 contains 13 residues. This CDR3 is CSAREGGRNEQFF. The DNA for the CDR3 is TGCAGTGCTAGAGAAGGGGGTCGAAATGAGCAGTTCTTC.

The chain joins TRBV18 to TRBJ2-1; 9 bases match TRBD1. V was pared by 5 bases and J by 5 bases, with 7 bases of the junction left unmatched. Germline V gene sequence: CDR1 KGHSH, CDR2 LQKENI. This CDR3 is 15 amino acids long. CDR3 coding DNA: TGTGCCAGCTCAGCGACAGGGGGAGATAACAATGAGCAGTTCTTC. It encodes CASSATGGDNNEQFF.

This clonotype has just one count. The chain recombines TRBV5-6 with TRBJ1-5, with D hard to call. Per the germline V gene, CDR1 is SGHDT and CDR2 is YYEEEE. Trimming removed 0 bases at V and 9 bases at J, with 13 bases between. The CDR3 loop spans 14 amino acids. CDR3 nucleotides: TGTGCCAGCAGCTTGGATCACTATGTTTGGCCCCAGCATTTT. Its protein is CASSLDHYVWPQHF.

CDR3 protein: CASSLETAYGELFF. For the CDR3, the DNA is TGTGCCAGCAGTTTGGAGACAGCCTACGGGGAGCTGTTTTTT. The chain recombines TRBV27 with TRBJ2-2, with D tentatively TRBD1 (5 bases). This CDR3 comprises 14 residues. Trimming removed 3 bases at V and 7 bases at J, with 12 bases between. The germline V gene has CDR1 MNHEY and CDR2 SMNVEV (reference sequence).

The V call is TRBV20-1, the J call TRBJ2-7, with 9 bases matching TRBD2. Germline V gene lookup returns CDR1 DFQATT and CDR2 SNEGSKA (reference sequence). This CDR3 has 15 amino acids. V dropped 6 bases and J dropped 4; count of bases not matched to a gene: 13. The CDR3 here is CSAPLPAGGSYEQYF. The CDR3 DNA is TGCAGTGCCCCCCTCCCAGCGGGAGGTAGTTACGAGCAGTACTTC.

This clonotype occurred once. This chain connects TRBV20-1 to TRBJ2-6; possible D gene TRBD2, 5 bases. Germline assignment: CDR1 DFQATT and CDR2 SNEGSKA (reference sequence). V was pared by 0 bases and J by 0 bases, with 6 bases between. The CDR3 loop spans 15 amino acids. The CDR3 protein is CSARDGSSGANVLTF. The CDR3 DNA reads TGCAGTGCTAGAGATGGGAGCTCTGGGGCCAACGTCCTGACTTTC.

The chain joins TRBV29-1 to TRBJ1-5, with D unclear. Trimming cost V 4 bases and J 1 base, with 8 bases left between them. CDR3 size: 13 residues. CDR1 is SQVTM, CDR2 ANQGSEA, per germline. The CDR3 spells CSVAQASNQPQHF. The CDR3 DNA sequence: TGCAGCGTTGCCCAGGCCAGCAATCAGCCCCAGCATTTT.

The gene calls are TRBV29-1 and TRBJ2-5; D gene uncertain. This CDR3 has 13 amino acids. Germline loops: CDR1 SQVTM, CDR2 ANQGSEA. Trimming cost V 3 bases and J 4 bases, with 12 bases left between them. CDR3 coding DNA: TGCAGCGTTGATGTGATTCGAGGAGAGACCCAGTACTTC. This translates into CSVDVIRGETQYF.

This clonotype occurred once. CDR3 nucleotide sequence: TGTGCCAGCAGCCAAGATGTGGGGACCTACAATGAGCAGTTCTTC. It codes for CASSQDVGTYNEQFF. The gene calls are TRBV3-1 and TRBJ2-1; D remains unclear. The CDR3 runs to 15 residues. Per germline, CDR1 LGHDT and CDR2 YNNKEL (reference sequence). V was trimmed by 0 bases and J by 2 bases, leaving 8 bases between them.

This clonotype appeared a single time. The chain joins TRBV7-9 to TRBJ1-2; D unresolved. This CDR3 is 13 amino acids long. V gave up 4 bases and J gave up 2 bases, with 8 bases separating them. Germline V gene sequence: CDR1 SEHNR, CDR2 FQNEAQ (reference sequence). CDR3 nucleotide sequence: TGTGCCAGCAGCTACCAAGGGAACTATGGCTACACCTTC. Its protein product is CASSYQGNYGYTF.

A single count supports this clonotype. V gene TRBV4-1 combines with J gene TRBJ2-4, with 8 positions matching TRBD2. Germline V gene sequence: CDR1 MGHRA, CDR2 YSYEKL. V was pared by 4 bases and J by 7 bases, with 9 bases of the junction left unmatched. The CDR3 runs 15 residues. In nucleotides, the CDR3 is TGCGCCAGCAGCCCCATAGCGGGATCAAGGAACATTCAGTACTTC. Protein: CASSPIAGSRNIQYF.

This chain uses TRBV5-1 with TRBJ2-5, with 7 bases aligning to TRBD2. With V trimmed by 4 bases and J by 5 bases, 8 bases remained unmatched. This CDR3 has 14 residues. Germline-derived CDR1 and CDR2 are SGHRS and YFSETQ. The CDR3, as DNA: TGCGCCAGCAGCCCGGGGGGAGTGGCGGAGACCCAGTACTTC. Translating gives CASSPGGVAETQYF.

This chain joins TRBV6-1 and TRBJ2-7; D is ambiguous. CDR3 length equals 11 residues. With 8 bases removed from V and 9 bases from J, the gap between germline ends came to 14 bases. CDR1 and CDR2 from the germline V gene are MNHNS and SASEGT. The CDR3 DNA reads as TGTGCCAGCCTTCTAGGGTCCCTGCAGTACTTC. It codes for CASLLGSLQYF.

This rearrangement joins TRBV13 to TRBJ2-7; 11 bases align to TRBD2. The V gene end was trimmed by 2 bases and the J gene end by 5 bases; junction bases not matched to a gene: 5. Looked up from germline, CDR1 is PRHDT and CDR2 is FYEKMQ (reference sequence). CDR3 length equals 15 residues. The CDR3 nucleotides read TGTGCCAGCAGCTTAACTAGCGGGAGAACGAACGAGCAGTACTTC. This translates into CASSLTSGRTNEQYF.

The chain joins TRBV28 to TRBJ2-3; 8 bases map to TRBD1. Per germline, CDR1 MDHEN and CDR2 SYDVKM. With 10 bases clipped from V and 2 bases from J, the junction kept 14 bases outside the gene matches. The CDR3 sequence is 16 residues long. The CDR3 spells CATSPPGTGATDTQYF. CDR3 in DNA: TGTGCCACCTCCCCCCCCGGGACAGGCGCCACAGATACGCAGTATTTT.

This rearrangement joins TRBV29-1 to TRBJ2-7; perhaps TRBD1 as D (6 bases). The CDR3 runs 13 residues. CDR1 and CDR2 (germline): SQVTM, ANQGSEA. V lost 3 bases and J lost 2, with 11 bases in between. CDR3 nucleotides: TGCAGCGTTGATAGGCAGGGGACCTACGAGCAGTACTTC. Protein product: CSVDRQGTYEQYF.

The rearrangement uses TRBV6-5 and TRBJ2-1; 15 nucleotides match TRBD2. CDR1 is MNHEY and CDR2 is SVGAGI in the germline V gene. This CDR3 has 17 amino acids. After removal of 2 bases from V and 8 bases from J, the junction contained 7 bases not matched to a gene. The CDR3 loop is CASSYLVGLAGGDEQFF. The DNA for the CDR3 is TGTGCCAGCAGTTACCTCGTGGGACTAGCGGGGGGTGATGAGCAGTTCTTC.

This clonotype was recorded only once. The CDR3 DNA reads TGTGCCAGCAGCCTTAGACTAATTAGCACAGATACGCAGTATTTT. The encoded protein is CASSLRLISTDTQYF. The V and J genes are TRBV12-3 or TRBV12-4 and TRBJ2-3, with D tentatively TRBD2 (5 bases). Trimming removed 6 bases at V and 0 bases at J, with 13 bases between. The CDR3 consists of 15 residues.

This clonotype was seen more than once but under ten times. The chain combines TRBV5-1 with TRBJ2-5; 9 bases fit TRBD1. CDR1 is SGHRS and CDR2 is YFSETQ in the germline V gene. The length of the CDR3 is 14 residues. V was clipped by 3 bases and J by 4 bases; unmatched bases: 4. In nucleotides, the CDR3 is TGCGCCAGCAGCTCGGGACAGGGACGAGAGACCCAGTACTTC. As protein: CASSSGQGRETQYF.

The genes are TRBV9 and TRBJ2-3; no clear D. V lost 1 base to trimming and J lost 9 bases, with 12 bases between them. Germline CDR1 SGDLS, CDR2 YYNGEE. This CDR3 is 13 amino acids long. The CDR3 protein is CASSVYPVETQYF. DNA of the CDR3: TGTGCCAGCAGCGTATACCCAGTCGAGACGCAGTATTTT.

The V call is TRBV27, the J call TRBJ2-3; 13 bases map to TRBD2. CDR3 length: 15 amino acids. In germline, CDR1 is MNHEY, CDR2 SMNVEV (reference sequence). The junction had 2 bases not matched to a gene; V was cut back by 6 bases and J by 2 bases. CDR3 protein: CASSGTSGITDTQYF. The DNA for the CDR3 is TGTGCCAGCAGCGGGACTAGCGGGATCACAGATACGCAGTATTTT.